A selection of T cell receptor beta chains follows, all from one sample in a study of shared clonotypes between healthy human individuals. The table came from immunoSEQ multiplex PCR; TCRdb's copy has only in-frame clones and leaves some out. This sample carries 2 million to 2.5 million clones, around 95% of them seen once, and the ten largest clones take roughly 0.13%. Sample: naive CD4+ T cells sorted from blood. The receptor source for this set is a man in his late teens or twenties in good health. The CDR3 runs from the conserved cysteine through the conserved F or W. D genes are given only for firm matches. Clone size is shown for a subset of rows, as once, few, many or a class of expanded clone.

CDR3 DNA: TGTGCCAGCAGCTTGGACAGGGGTTACGAGCAGTACTTC
CDR3 protein: CASSLDRGYEQYF
clone size: -
J gene: TRBJ2-7
D gene: TRBD1
V gene: TRBV5-6

CDR3 DNA: TGTGCCAGCAGCAAAAAGGGACTAGCCAATGAGCAGTTCTTC
CDR3 protein: CASSKKGLANEQFF
clone size: -
J gene: TRBJ2-1
D gene: -
V gene: TRBV21-1

CDR3 DNA: TGCGCCAGCAGCCTTTCACTGAACACTGAAGCTTTCTTT
CDR3 protein: CASSLSLNTEAFF
clone size: -
J gene: TRBJ1-1
D gene: -
V gene: TRBV4-3

CDR3 DNA: TGTGCCAGCAGCGTAGGTCCGGGAGTGGGCTACAATGAGCAGTTCTTC
CDR3 protein: CASSVGPGVGYNEQFF
clone size: -
J gene: TRBJ2-1
D gene: -
V gene: TRBV9

CDR3 DNA: TGTGCCAGCAGCGACACGCGGCCTCCCCAGCATTTT
CDR3 protein: CASSDTRPPQHF
clone size: -
J gene: TRBJ1-5
D gene: -
V gene: TRBV11-3

CDR3 DNA: TGTGCCAGCAGCTTCGGACCAATCGGCTCCTACGAGCAGTACTTC
CDR3 protein: CASSFGPIGSYEQYF
clone size: -
J gene: TRBJ2-7
D gene: -
V gene: TRBV7-8

CDR3 DNA: TGTGCCAGCAGCGGTAGGTCGGGCACAGATACGCAGTATTTT
CDR3 protein: CASSGRSGTDTQYF
clone size: -
J gene: TRBJ2-3
D gene: -
V gene: TRBV9

CDR3 DNA: TGCGCCAGCAGCTACTACCCGTCCGAAGCGGGTGGGGCTTTCTTT
CDR3 protein: CASSYYPSEAGGAFF
clone size: once
J gene: TRBJ1-1
D gene: -
V gene: TRBV4-1

CDR3 DNA: TGTGCCAGCAGTTACTCGGACAGGGCAATCTACGAGCAGTACTTC
CDR3 protein: CASSYSDRAIYEQYF
clone size: -
J gene: TRBJ2-7
D gene: TRBD1
V gene: TRBV6-5

CDR3 DNA: TGTGCCAGCAGCACACGACAGGGTTTTGAAGCTTTCTTT
CDR3 protein: CASSTRQGFEAFF
clone size: few
J gene: TRBJ1-1
D gene: TRBD1
V gene: TRBV7-9

CDR3 DNA: TGTGCCTGGAGTGCTCGCCCGACAGGGGACTACGAGCAGTACTTC
CDR3 protein: CAWSARPTGDYEQYF
clone size: once
J gene: TRBJ2-7
D gene: TRBD1
V gene: TRBV30

CDR3 DNA: TGTGCCAGCAGGGGACTAGCGGCGACCTACGAGCAGTACTTC
CDR3 protein: CASRGLAATYEQYF
clone size: -
J gene: TRBJ2-7
D gene: TRBD2
V gene: TRBV6-5

CDR3 DNA: TGTGCCAGCACCAGGGACAGTTTAAACGTTGGCTATGGCTACACCTTC
CDR3 protein: CASTRDSLNVGYGYTF
clone size: -
J gene: TRBJ1-2
D gene: TRBD1
V gene: TRBV2

CDR3 DNA: TGTGCCAGCAACCTAGGACCTGGGGGCTACGAGCAGTACTTC
CDR3 protein: CASNLGPGGYEQYF
clone size: -
J gene: TRBJ2-7
D gene: -
V gene: TRBV2

CDR3 DNA: TGTGCCACACTGGGGGATTTGAACACTGAAGCTTTCTTT
CDR3 protein: CATLGDLNTEAFF
clone size: -
J gene: TRBJ1-1
D gene: -
V gene: TRBV2

CDR3 DNA: TGCGCCAGCAGCTTGCCGCAGGGTTATGGCTACACCTTC
CDR3 protein: CASSLPQGYGYTF
clone size: -
J gene: TRBJ1-2
D gene: -
V gene: TRBV5-1

CDR3 DNA: TGCGCCAGCAGCTTGGAAGGGGGCGGTGGAAACACCATATATTTT
CDR3 protein: CASSLEGGGGNTIYF
clone size: -
J gene: TRBJ1-3
D gene: TRBD1
V gene: TRBV5-1

CDR3 DNA: TGTGCCAGCAGCCAGGGGCTCGAGCAGTACTTC
CDR3 protein: CASSQGLEQYF
clone size: -
J gene: TRBJ2-7
D gene: -
V gene: TRBV6-5

CDR3 DNA: TGTGCCAGCAGCGGGCTAGATGAGCAGTTCTTC
CDR3 protein: CASSGLDEQFF
clone size: -
J gene: TRBJ2-1
D gene: -
V gene: TRBV7-9

CDR3 DNA: TGTGCCAGCAGCTTAGGTGGGGGAGGCGTACAAGAGACCCAGTACTTC
CDR3 protein: CASSLGGGGVQETQYF
clone size: -
J gene: TRBJ2-5
D gene: -
V gene: TRBV7-2

CDR3 DNA: TGTGCCAGCAGCCCAGGGACTAGCGTCGAGACCCAGTACTTC
CDR3 protein: CASSPGTSVETQYF
clone size: -
J gene: TRBJ2-5
D gene: TRBD2
V gene: TRBV7-9

CDR3 DNA: TGTGCCAGCAGTCGACTAGCGGGGTACCCAGATACGCAGTATTTT
CDR3 protein: CASSRLAGYPDTQYF
clone size: once
J gene: TRBJ2-3
D gene: TRBD2
V gene: TRBV6-6

CDR3 DNA: TGCGCCAGCAGCCCCTCCCAGGGGATGAGGTACGAGCAGTACTTC
CDR3 protein: CASSPSQGMRYEQYF
clone size: -
J gene: TRBJ2-7
D gene: -
V gene: TRBV4-1

CDR3 DNA: TGTGCCAGCAGGCCGACTCTTATGAACACTGAAGCTTTCTTT
CDR3 protein: CASRPTLMNTEAFF
clone size: -
J gene: TRBJ1-1
D gene: -
V gene: TRBV6-5

CDR3 DNA: TGTGCCAGCAGTAGACAGGGCAAGAAGTCCTACGAGCAGTACTTC
CDR3 protein: CASSRQGKKSYEQYF
clone size: -
J gene: TRBJ2-7
D gene: TRBD1
V gene: TRBV6-5

CDR3 DNA: TGTGCCAGCAGCGCCGTCAGGGTCCCCCACTATGGCTACACCTTC
CDR3 protein: CASSAVRVPHYGYTF
clone size: -
J gene: TRBJ1-2
D gene: -
V gene: TRBV6-1